Listed here is a single T cell receptor (beta chain). Its antigen is unidentified. The assay was immunoSEQ multiplex PCR, and TCRdb's table has in-frame clones only and misses some. The data contain some 2,000,000 clones, approximately 94% of them singletons. The entry originates in a study of shared clonotypes between healthy human individuals. General study results and limits: Several donors showed sharing of around 5% of naive CD4 clonotypes. What naive subsets generally showed was a larger estimated richness than memory subsets showed.

There were no recent acute infections or vaccinations among the donors, who were healthy HIV-negative adults. The CDR3 spans 14 residues. Trimming removed 0 bases from V and 4 bases from J, with 10 bases in between. Looked up from germline, CDR1 is SGHRS and CDR2 is YFSETQ. The sample taken for sequencing was naive CD4+ T cells sorted from blood. The subset was: CD45RA+ positively selected. This rearrangement joins TRBV5-1 to TRBJ1-1; D is ambiguous. The sequence came from a man younger than 30 in good health. The CDR3 here is CASSLDRVSTEAFF. The CDR3, as DNA: TGCGCCAGCAGCTTGGATAGGGTGAGCACTGAAGCTTTCTTT.